The 22 T cell receptor beta chains below were found in one sample sequenced in a study of cytomegalovirus exposure and HLA in healthy donors. The PCR used 60 Vbeta and 13 Jbeta primers. TCRdb keeps only in-frame clones here, not all; method: immunoSEQ multiplex PCR. The table has around 210,000 clones, around 77% seen once; the top ten hold approximately 3%. Source material: PBMCs. The origin of the receptors is a woman under 40 in good health and CMV-seronegative.

V usage is TRBV2 and J usage is TRBJ1-2, with a weak D call TRBD1 (5 bases). Trimming shortened V by 5 bases and J by 4 bases, and 11 bases separated the two germline ends. Germline values: CDR1 SNHLY, CDR2 FYNNEI. CDR3 length: 13 amino acids. The CDR3 nucleotides read TGTGCCAGCAGTTCAGACAGTGGCTATGGCTACACCTTC. Translated: CASSSDSGYGYTF.

The rearrangement links TRBV11-2 to TRBJ2-1, with no clear D. V shed 5 bases and J shed 0 bases, with 8 bases lying between them. In germline, CDR1 is SGHAT, CDR2 FQNNGV. CDR3 size: 14 residues. The CDR3 is CASSPSSSYNEQFF. DNA for the CDR3: TGTGCCAGCAGCCCCTCCAGCTCCTACAATGAGCAGTTCTTC.

The chain recombines TRBV5-1 with TRBJ2-5; 13 nucleotides align to TRBD2. CDR3 length: 16 amino acids. The V and J ends lost 4 bases and 4 bases, in that order; junction bases with no gene match: 7. In germline, CDR1 is SGHRS, CDR2 YFSETQ. The CDR3 is CASSPGLAGEVETQYF. The DNA of the CDR3 is TGCGCCAGCAGCCCCGGACTAGCGGGAGAGGTAGAGACCCAGTACTTC. Filled out from reference TRBV5-1 and TRBJ2-5, the complete variable domain reads KAGVTQTPRYLIKTRGQQVTLSCSPISGHRSVSWYQQTPGQGLQFLFEYFSETQRNKGNFPGRFSGRQFSNSRSEMNVSTLELGDSALYLCASSPGLAGEVETQYFGPGTRLLVL.

The chain combines TRBV14 with TRBJ2-1; 7 positions match TRBD2. The CDR3 spans 18 residues. The trim removed 0 bases at V and 0 bases at J, leaving 8 bases unmatched. Germline CDR1 and CDR2: SGHDN and FVKESK. The CDR3 region has the DNA TGTGCCAGCAGCCAAGATTGGGGGGGGGAGAGCTCCTACAATGAGCAGTTCTTC. Encoded protein: CASSQDWGGESSYNEQFF.

The chain carries TRBV27 and TRBJ2-5; TRBD1 aligns across 8 bases. V was pared by 6 bases and J by 2 bases, with 5 bases of the junction left unmatched. The CDR3 runs to 14 residues. In germline, CDR1 is MNHEY, CDR2 SMNVEV (reference sequence). CDR3 region: CASRGRGRQETQYF. For the CDR3, the DNA is TGTGCCAGCAGGGGCAGGGGGCGACAAGAGACCCAGTACTTC.

The chain links TRBV5-5 to TRBJ1-2, with no clear D. Germline CDR1 SGHKS, CDR2 YYEKEE (reference sequence). The length of the CDR3 is 12 residues. Trimming cost V 2 bases and J 3 bases, with 5 bases left between them. In DNA form, the CDR3 reads TGTGCCAGCAGCTTAACAGACTATGGCTACACCTTC. Residues: CASSLTDYGYTF.

V usage is TRBV11-2 and J usage is TRBJ2-7, with 7 nucleotides matching TRBD2. The V segment lost 3 bases and the J segment 0 bases; nucleotides outside the gene matches: 8. Germline V gene data show CDR1 as SGHAT and CDR2 as FQNNGV. The CDR3 is 16 amino acids. In DNA form, the CDR3 reads TGTGCCAGCAGCTTGGGGTGGGGAGGGAGCTCCTACGAGCAGTACTTC. Translation gives CASSLGWGGSSYEQYF. The entire variable domain, with the rest obtained from reference TRBV11-2 and TRBJ2-7, is as follows: EAGVAQSPRYKIIEKRQSVAFWCNPISGHATLYWYQQILGQGPKLLIQFQNNGVVDDSQLPKDRFSAERLKGVDSTLKIQPAKLEDSAVYLCASSLGWGGSSYEQYFGPGTRLTVT.

The chain links TRBV18 to TRBJ2-1; 7 bases match TRBD2. After removal of 6 bases from V and 10 bases from J, the junction contained 9 bases not matched to a gene. CDR3 length: 13 residues. The V gene's germline CDR1 is KGHSH and CDR2 LQKENI. CDR3 protein: CASSTSPGVEQFF. In DNA form, the CDR3 reads TGTGCCAGCTCGACTAGCCCGGGCGTGGAGCAGTTCTTC.

This clone was seen only a few times. The chain has TRBV19 and TRBJ1-5; tentative D call: TRBD1 (5 bases). The V gene's germline CDR1 is LNHDA and CDR2 SQIVND (reference sequence). There are 16 residues in the CDR3. V was shortened by 5 bases and J by 0 bases, with 14 bases between the two germline ends. This chain's CDR3 is CASSWFLDSSNQPQHF. The CDR3, as DNA: TGTGCCAGTAGTTGGTTTTTAGACAGTAGCAATCAGCCCCAGCATTTT.

The chain uses TRBV7-3 and TRBJ2-2; D may be TRBD1 (6 bases). Germline V lookup: CDR1 SGHTA, CDR2 FQGTGA. CDR3 length equals 13 residues. Trimming took off 4 bases at V and 4 bases at J, with 7 bases between the two ends. The CDR3 is CASSSDSTGELFF. The CDR3 DNA reads TGTGCCAGCAGCTCGGACAGCACCGGGGAGCTGTTTTTT.

V and J are TRBV5-4 and TRBJ1-1; D perhaps matches TRBD1 (6 bases). The CDR3 is made up of 14 amino acids. Germline V gene lookup returns CDR1 SGHNT and CDR2 YYREEE (reference sequence). Trimming took 3 bases from V and 1 from J, leaving 10 bases between them. Here the CDR3 DNA reads TGTGCCAGCAGCTCGGGACACTCGAACACTGAAGCTTTCTTT. Translated: CASSSGHSNTEAFF.

J is TRBJ2-7 and V is TRBV12-5; D not resolved. Per germline, CDR1 LGHNT and CDR2 FRNRAP. The CDR3 length is 15 residues. V dropped 7 bases and J dropped 4 bases, with 20 bases sitting between them. The DNA for the CDR3 is TGTGCTAGTGCTTTCTGGGCAGCACCAGAGTACGAGCAGTACTTC. It specifies CASAFWAAPEYEQYF.

This chain joins TRBV7-6 and TRBJ2-1, with 13 bases fitting TRBD2. With V trimmed by 5 bases and J by 3 bases, 16 bases remained unmatched. Germline V gives CDR1 SGHVS, CDR2 FNYEAQ. The CDR3 has 20 residues. The DNA for the CDR3 is TGTGCCAGCAGCACCGGGACTAGCGGGATACGGGTAGATCGCTACAATGAGCAGTTCTTC. It translates to CASSTGTSGIRVDRYNEQFF.

The chain's CDR3 is CASSDRDSYNEQFF. The CDR3 DNA reads TGTGCCAGCAGTGACCGGGACAGTTACAATGAGCAGTTCTTC. The V and J genes are TRBV27 and TRBJ2-1, with TRBD1 matching 7 bases. The germline V gene encodes CDR1 MNHEY and CDR2 SMNVEV (reference sequence). J was trimmed by 4 bases and V by 5 bases; bases with no gene match: 5. This CDR3 is built from 14 residues.

This clone was observed a single time. The gene calls are TRBV2 and TRBJ2-7; no clear D. The CDR3 has 14 amino acids. Looked up from germline, CDR1 is SNHLY and CDR2 is FYNNEI. Deletions cut 1 base from V and 6 bases from J, with 13 bases between. This chain's CDR3 is CASSEDASGFEQYF. CDR3 DNA sequence: TGTGCCAGCAGTGAAGATGCGAGTGGTTTCGAGCAGTACTTC.

Comment on this clone: At one boundary the junction diverges from the germline segment, which might be a read error. Other DNA sequences from this sample encode an identical CDR3 as well. V and J are TRBV5-6 and TRBJ1-3; D perhaps matches TRBD1 (5 bases). The length of the CDR3 is 17 residues. From germline, CDR1 is SGHDT and CDR2 YYEEEE. The CDR3 DNA sequence: TGTGCCAGCAGCTTGGTGGGGGGTTATAGGACTGGAAACACTATATATTTT. It encodes CASSLVGGYRTGNTIYF.

This chain links TRBV19 with TRBJ2-3; tentative D call: TRBD2 (5 bases). CDR1 and CDR2 (germline): LNHDA, SQIVND (reference sequence). The germline V and J ends were trimmed by 6 bases and 2 bases, with 21 bases remaining between them. The CDR3 is 17 residues long. The CDR3 here is CASRNMPGRGLTDTQYF. In DNA form, the CDR3 reads TGTGCCAGTAGAAACATGCCGGGGAGAGGACTCACAGATACGCAGTATTTT.

The chain combines TRBV5-1 with TRBJ2-5; 7 bases map to TRBD1. V was clipped by 0 bases and J by 1 base; unmatched bases: 6. The CDR3 loop spans 16 amino acids. Germline CDR1 reads SGHRS; CDR2 reads YFSETQ. Here the CDR3 DNA reads TGCGCCAGCAGCTTGGCCTACAGGGGCTTCCAAGAGACCCAGTACTTC. This gives the protein CASSLAYRGFQETQYF.

The J gene is TRBJ2-1, the V gene TRBV7-9; 10 positions agree with TRBD1. Germline V gives CDR1 SEHNR, CDR2 FQNEAQ (reference sequence). After removal of 5 bases from V and 6 bases from J, the junction contained 10 bases not matched to a gene. The CDR3 has 16 residues. The CDR3 bases are TGTGCCAGCAGCGAAATAGACAGGGGGCTGCGCAATGAGCAGTTCTTC. Its protein product is CASSEIDRGLRNEQFF.

This clone was counted a few times. The chain links TRBV6-1 to TRBJ2-3; 11 bases line up with TRBD2. CDR3 length equals 15 residues. The V gene's germline CDR1 is MNHNS and CDR2 SASEGT. Losses at the gene ends were 6 bases for V and 1 base for J; bases not matched to a gene: 3. The DNA of the CDR3 is TGTGCCAGCAGGGAACTAGCGGGGGGCACAGATACGCAGTATTTT. It encodes CASRELAGGTDTQYF.

The CDR3 loop is CASNQESSYNEQFF. The CDR3 DNA reads TGTGCCAGCAATCAGGAAAGCTCCTACAATGAGCAGTTCTTC. V and J are TRBV2 and TRBJ2-1; no clear D. The ends were cut back, 7 bases at V and 0 bases at J, with 10 bases in the middle. CDR1 and CDR2 from the germline V gene are SNHLY and FYNNEI. The length of the CDR3 is 14 residues. The variable domain in full, with the rest retrieved from reference TRBV2 and TRBJ2-1, is EPEVTQTPSHQVTQMGQEVILRCVPISNHLYFYWYRQILGQKVEFLVSFYNNEISEKSEIFDDQFSVERPDGSNFTLKIRSTKLEDSAMYFCASNQESSYNEQFFGPGTRLTVL.

V is TRBV19 and J is TRBJ2-7, with D perhaps matching TRBD2 (5 bases). Looked up from germline, CDR1 is LNHDA and CDR2 is SQIVND (reference sequence). V was shortened by 5 bases and J by 6 bases, with 20 bases between the two germline ends. The CDR3 consists of 15 residues. The CDR3 is CASSALDGVRGEQYF. The CDR3 region has the DNA TGTGCCAGTAGTGCCTTAGACGGGGTACGAGGCGAGCAGTACTTC.